This TCR beta chain was recovered during a study of cytomegalovirus exposure and HLA in healthy donors. This clone is a singleton in its sample. Sequenced by immunoSEQ multiplex PCR; TCRdb stores in-frame clones only, minus some. The table shows around 300,000 clones, with about nine tenths occurring only once. Sequenced sample: PBMCs. The source of this sequence is a woman in her twenties or thirties in good health and CMV-seropositive.

In nucleotides, the CDR3 is TGTGCCAGCAGCGTAGCGAAGACCGGGGGCTCTGGAAACACCATATATTTT. Its protein product is CASSVAKTGGSGNTIYF. The chain joins TRBV9 to TRBJ1-3; possibly TRBD1 for D (5 bases). The ends were cut back, 0 bases at V and 0 bases at J, with 13 bases in the middle. The CDR3 runs 17 residues. Germline V gene sequence: CDR1 SGDLS, CDR2 YYNGEE.